A selection of T cell receptor beta chains follows, all from one sample in a study of T cells in tumors after PD-1 blockade. The protocol was immunoSEQ multiplex PCR, while the TCRdb copy is restricted to in-frame clones and leaves out a portion. The sample records more than 45,000 clones, more than 65% being singletons. This specimen was PBMCs, taken before anti-PD-1 therapy. The receptors were sampled from a human donor with advanced basal cell or squamous cell carcinoma (not recorded which). The CDR3 runs from the conserved cysteine through the conserved F or W. D genes are given only for firm matches. Clone size is shown for a subset of rows, as once, few, many or a class of expanded clone.

clone_size d_call j_call v_call cdr3_aa cdr3_nt
once . TRBJ2-1 TRBV5-1 CASSLDVGGYEQFF TGCGCCAGCAGCTTGGATGTAGGAGGGTATGAGCAGTTCTTC
. . TRBJ1-1 TRBV5-1 CASSFSANTEAFF TGCGCCAGCAGCTTCTCTGCGAACACTGAAGCTTTCTTT
. . TRBJ1-2 TRBV18 CASSPGLENNYGYTF TGTGCCAGCTCCCCCGGTTTGGAAAATAACTATGGCTACACCTTC
. TRBD1 TRBJ2-5 TRBV2 CASGQGAGETQYF TGTGCCAGCGGACAGGGGGCTGGAGAGACCCAGTACTTC
. . TRBJ1-5 TRBV21-1 CASSKGQRSNQPQHF TGTGCCAGCAGCAAAGGGCAGCGAAGCAATCAGCCCCAGCATTTT
. TRBD2 TRBJ2-7 TRBV28 CASRGTSGISYEQYF TGTGCCAGCAGGGGGACTAGCGGGATATCCTACGAGCAGTACTTC
. . TRBJ2-7 TRBV5-5 CASSWRTDEQYF TGTGCCAGCAGCTGGAGGACAGACGAGCAGTACTTC
. . TRBJ1-1 TRBV6-5 CASKRPNTEAFF TGTGCCAGCAAGAGGCCCAACACTGAAGCTTTCTTT
. . TRBJ2-7 TRBV5-5 CASSLEAASSYEQYF TGTGCCAGCAGCTTGGAAGCGGCTAGCTCCTACGAGCAGTACTTC
once . TRBJ2-3 TRBV5-4 CASSFNTDTQYF TGTGCCAGCAGCTTCAACACAGATACGCAGTATTTT
. . TRBJ2-7 TRBV18 CASSPPVVDEQYF TGTGCCAGCTCACCACCGGTCGTGGACGAGCAGTACTTC
. . TRBJ1-2 TRBV5-4 CASSFPGGLVGYTF TGTGCCAGCAGTTTCCCCGGGGGGCTTGTTGGCTACACCTTC
. . TRBJ2-7 TRBV5-6 CASRLRPGNEQYF TGTGCCAGCAGATTGAGGCCAGGGAACGAGCAGTACTTC
. . TRBJ2-3 TRBV19 CASSAQGDTQYF TGTGCCAGTAGTGCTCAGGGGGATACGCAGTATTTT
. TRBD1 TRBJ1-4 TRBV13 CASSLRQGDNEKLFF TGTGCCAGCAGCTTAAGACAGGGGGATAATGAAAAACTGTTTTTT
. . TRBJ1-2 TRBV6-1 CASSEAGKPNYGYTF TGTGCCAGCAGTGAAGCTGGCAAGCCCAACTATGGCTACACCTTC
. . TRBJ1-2 TRBV7-2 CASSFDKTYGYTF TGTGCCAGCAGCTTTGACAAGACCTATGGCTACACCTTC
few TRBD1 TRBJ2-1 TRBV7-6 CASSLVGTGPYNEQFF TGTGCCAGCAGCTTAGTCGGGACAGGGCCCTACAATGAGCAGTTCTTC
. . TRBJ1-1 TRBV2 CASTVDGLPWNTEAFF TGTGCCAGCACCGTGGACGGACTGCCTTGGAACACTGAAGCTTTCTTT
. TRBD2 TRBJ2-7 TRBV19 CASSIAGGTEQYF TGTGCCAGTAGTATAGCGGGAGGTACCGAGCAGTACTTC
. . TRBJ1-1 TRBV6-5 CASSYRGSDTEAFF TGTGCCAGCAGTTACAGGGGATCGGACACTGAAGCTTTCTTT
few TRBD1 TRBJ1-3 TRBV19 CASSIGTGSSGNTIYF TGTGCCAGTAGTATAGGGACAGGATCCTCTGGAAACACCATATATTTT
. . TRBJ2-5 TRBV21-1 CASSKEGLAFQETQYF TGTGCCAGCAGCAAAGAGGGTCTAGCGTTCCAAGAGACCCAGTACTTC
. . TRBJ2-1 TRBV7-8 CASSRLRYNEQFF TGTGCCAGCAGCCGCTTACGATACAATGAGCAGTTCTTC
. . TRBJ1-2 TRBV9 CASSVDLGYYGYTF TGTGCCAGCAGCGTAGATCTGGGGTACTATGGCTACACCTTC
few TRBD2 TRBJ2-5 TRBV3-1/TRBV3-2 CASSQRGLAWGQETQYF TGTGCCAGCAGCCAAAGGGGACTAGCGTGGGGCCAAGAGACCCAGTACTTC
. TRBD1 TRBJ2-7 TRBV7-3 CASSLAGGTEQYF TGTGCCAGCAGCCTAGCAGGGGGTACCGAGCAGTACTTC
few . TRBJ1-3 TRBV6-5 CASTIGGNVGNTIYF TGTGCCAGCACCATTGGGGGAAACGTGGGAAACACCATATATTTT
. TRBD1 TRBJ1-6 TRBV4-1 CASSQGGTGGSNSPLHF TGCGCCAGCAGCCAAGGGGGGACAGGGGGAAGTAATTCACCCCTCCACTTT
. . TRBJ1-2 TRBV2 CASSDTYGYTF TGTGCCAGCAGTGACACTTATGGCTACACCTTC
once TRBD1 TRBJ1-2 TRBV28 CASSQYGTDNTRRGYTF TGTGCCAGCAGTCAATATGGGACAGACAACACCCGGAGGGGCTACACCTTC
. . TRBJ1-4 TRBV2 CASSEGEGVTNEKLFF TGTGCCAGCAGTGAAGGTGAGGGGGTAACTAATGAAAAACTGTTTTTT
. TRBD1 TRBJ2-1 TRBV27 CASSNRDRNNEQFF TGTGCCAGCAGTAACCGGGACAGAAACAATGAGCAGTTCTTC
. . TRBJ1-1 TRBV10-3 CAISTTETLEAFF TGTGCCATCTCCACAACTGAAACCCTTGAAGCTTTCTTT
. . TRBJ2-5 TRBV11-3 CASRDSPGSGETQYF TGTGCCAGCAGGGATAGCCCCGGGAGTGGAGAGACCCAGTACTTC
. . TRBJ2-3 TRBV15 CATSRDPGPTDTQYF TGTGCCACCAGCAGAGATCCAGGACCCACAGATACGCAGTATTTT
. . TRBJ1-2 TRBV6-5 CASSYLTDGNYGYTF TGTGCCAGCAGCTACTTAACTGACGGGAACTATGGCTACACCTTC
. . TRBJ2-2 TRBV28 CASSLSFGRITDANTGELFF TGTGCCAGCAGTTTATCTTTTGGTCGAATTACAGACGCGAACACCGGGGAGCTGTTTTTT
. . TRBJ1-6 TRBV4-1 CATRTANSPLHF TGCGCCACGAGGACAGCCAATTCACCCCTCCACTTT
. . TRBJ2-5 TRBV5-1 CASSLTAETQYF TGCGCCAGCAGCTTGACAGCGGAGACCCAGTACTTC
. TRBD2 TRBJ2-7 TRBV10-3 CAISETSGSWEQYF TGTGCCATCAGTGAGACTAGCGGGAGTTGGGAGCAGTACTTC
. TRBD2 TRBJ2-1 TRBV6-5 CATGLAGGYNEQFF TGTGCCACCGGGTTAGCGGGAGGCTACAATGAGCAGTTCTTC
once . TRBJ2-5 TRBV9 CASSAFSGSETQYF TGTGCCAGCAGCGCCTTTAGCGGTTCGGAGACCCAGTACTTC